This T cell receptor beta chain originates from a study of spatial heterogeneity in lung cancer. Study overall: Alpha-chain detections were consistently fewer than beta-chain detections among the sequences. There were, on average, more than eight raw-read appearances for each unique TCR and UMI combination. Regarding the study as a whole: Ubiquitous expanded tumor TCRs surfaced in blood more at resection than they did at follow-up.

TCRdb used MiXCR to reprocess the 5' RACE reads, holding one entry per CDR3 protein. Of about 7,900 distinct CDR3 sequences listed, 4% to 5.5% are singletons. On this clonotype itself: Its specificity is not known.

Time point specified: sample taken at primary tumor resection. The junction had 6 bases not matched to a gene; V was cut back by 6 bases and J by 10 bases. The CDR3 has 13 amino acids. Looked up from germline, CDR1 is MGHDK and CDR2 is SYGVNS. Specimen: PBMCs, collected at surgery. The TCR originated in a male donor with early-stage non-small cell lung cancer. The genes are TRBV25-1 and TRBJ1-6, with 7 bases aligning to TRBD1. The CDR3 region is CASREGARSPLHF. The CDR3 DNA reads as TGTGCCAGCAGGGAGGGGGCAAGGTCACCCCTCCACTTT.